This entry describes one TCR beta chain. The antigen remains unidentified. The germline gene is not matched at one end of the junction; a read error may be the cause. Germline values: CDR1 SGHAT, CDR2 FQNNGV. CDR3 length: 12 amino acids. These data come from a study of early T cells in non-severe SARS-CoV-2 infection. On the study more broadly: Sequencing of unsorted whole blood was done on bulk RNA, leaving chains unpaired.

The study, taken as a whole, reports: VDJdb matching, biased toward anti-spike CD8 responses, missed private and CD4 specificities.

Unique molecular identifiers were attached to individual cDNA molecules. TCRdb analysed the 5' RACE reads with MiXCR anew, one entry per CDR3 protein. The repertoire holds 70,000 to 90,000 distinct CDR3 sequences, with more than 9% as singletons. The sequenced sample was whole blood, obtained at baseline. This sequence joins TRBV11-2 and TRBJ2-2; tentative D call: TRBD2 (5 bases). The source is an adult who was a healthcare worker with PCR-confirmed SARS-CoV-2 infection or an uninfected control (not recorded which). This CDR3 reads CASSLDGESTPF. Written as DNA, the CDR3 is TGTGCCAGCAGCTTAGATGGGGAGTCTACCCCTTTT.